This T cell receptor (beta chain) comes out of a study of cytomegalovirus exposure and HLA in healthy donors. Findings and caveats of the study: The CMV antigen specificity of a few CMV-associated chains was confirmed through in vitro analysis. Later analysis demonstrated an association between a missense DCLRE1C variant and TCR beta V- and J-gene trimming. HLA-A and HLA-B allele assignments for most subjects were reportedly predicted accurately using TCR beta sequences. Reports described diagnosis of cytomegalovirus status by the classifier as highly specific and sensitive.

This CDR3 comprises 14 residues. V was pared by 7 bases and J by 0 bases, with 12 bases between. Per germline, CDR1 MNHEY and CDR2 SVGAGI. As concerns this clone: Its antigen remains unknown.

PCR was performed using 60 Vbeta and 13 Jbeta primers. Produced via immunoSEQ multiplex PCR; TCRdb's table is partial and in-frame only. Here the sample spans around 260,000 clones, approximately 80% being singletons. This chain connects TRBV6-5 to TRBJ1-1; D might be TRBD1 (6 bases). The receptor comes from a girl aged 2 to 10 in good health and CMV-seronegative. The sequenced sample consisted of PBMCs. CDR3 loop: CASTRTALNTEAFF. The CDR3 DNA reads TGTGCCAGCACTAGGACAGCCCTGAACACTGAAGCTTTCTTT.